The 24 T cell receptor beta chains presented below share a single source sample, sequenced in a study of early stage breast cancer tumors. Measured with immunoSEQ multiplex PCR; TCRdb has only the in-frame clones, and not every one. The data contain around 30,000 clones, 70% to 75% of them singletons. Material: breast tumor tissue. These TCRs come from a person aged 30-39 years with breast cancer.

This sequence joins TRBV4-3 and TRBJ2-1, with a possible D match to TRBD1 (6 bases). CDR1 and CDR2 (germline): LGHNA, YSLEER. Trimming took 4 bases from V and 5 from J, leaving 27 bases between them. CDR3 length: 19 amino acids. This CDR3 is CASSPRGRGSGTIHNEQFF. The DNA for the CDR3 is TGCGCCAGCAGCCCTCGGGGCAGGGGATCCGGTACGATTCACAATGAGCAGTTCTTC.

The chain links TRBV5-4 to TRBJ2-5; 11 bases map to TRBD2. Looked up from germline, CDR1 is SGHNT and CDR2 is YYREEE (reference sequence). The CDR3 is 16 residues long. The ends lost 5 bases at V and 4 bases at J; junction bases unmatched: 10. Here the CDR3 reads CASSTSGSRTGETQYF. The CDR3 DNA is TGTGCCAGCAGTACTAGCGGGAGTCGCACCGGAGAGACCCAGTACTTC.

This clone occurred a few times. The chain combines TRBV10-1 with TRBJ2-1; 7 bases are shared with TRBD2. V lost 2 bases and J lost 10; bases outside the gene matches: 5. The CDR3 is 13 residues long. Germline loops: CDR1 WNHNN, CDR2 SYGVQD (reference sequence). The CDR3: CASSEGLEGEQFF. The CDR3 nucleotides are TGCGCCAGCAGTGAGGGACTAGAGGGGGAGCAGTTCTTC.

This clone was recorded once. This chain links TRBV29-1 with TRBJ2-7; no definite D call. The CDR3 sequence is 13 residues long. The germline gives CDR1 SQVTM, CDR2 ANQGSEA. Trimming took 3 bases from V and 6 from J, leaving 15 bases between them. The chain's CDR3 is CSVDPAGTREQYF. The CDR3 region has the DNA TGCAGCGTTGACCCGGCAGGAACTCGCGAGCAGTACTTC.

The chain uses TRBV28 and TRBJ2-7; TRBD2 matches at 10 bases. Germline assignment: CDR1 MDHEN and CDR2 SYDVKM. The CDR3 totals 12 residues. V dropped 7 bases and J dropped 12; count of bases not matched to a gene: 9. CDR3: CASTTSGALPYF. The CDR3 DNA is TGTGCCAGCACAACTAGCGGGGCCCTTCCGTACTTC. Supplemented by reference TRBV28 and TRBJ2-7, the full variable domain reads DVKVTQSSRYLVKRTGEKVFLECVQDMDHENMFWYRQDPGLGLRLIYFSYDVKMKEKGDIPEGYSVSREKKERFSLILESASTNQTSMYLCASTTSGALPYFGPGTRLTVT.

The chain employs TRBV27 and TRBJ2-1; 7 positions agree with TRBD2. Germline CDR1 and CDR2: MNHEY and SMNVEV (reference sequence). This CDR3 has 14 residues. V lost 6 bases, J lost 1 base, and 3 bases stayed unmatched. The CDR3 DNA follows: TGTGCCAGCAGGGGCGGGAGTTCCTACAATGAGCAGTTCTTC. This translates into CASRGGSSYNEQFF.

This chain uses TRBV6-1 with TRBJ1-5; no clear D gene. Trimming took 7 bases from V and 2 from J, leaving 9 bases between them. The CDR3 contains 13 residues. Germline V lookup: CDR1 MNHNS, CDR2 SASEGT. The CDR3 reads CASNWAGNQPQHF. In DNA form, the CDR3 reads TGTGCCAGCAACTGGGCGGGCAATCAGCCCCAGCATTTT.

The chain carries TRBV7-8 and TRBJ2-7, with 7 bases lining up with TRBD1. The CDR3 is 15 amino acids. V lost 5 bases, J lost 0 bases, and 7 bases stayed unmatched. Germline V gives CDR1 SGHVS, CDR2 FQNEAQ. CDR3 nucleotides: TGTGCCAGCAGCGAGAGACAGGGCCCCTCCTACGAGCAGTACTTC. The encoded protein is CASSERQGPSYEQYF.

The CDR3 region has the DNA TGTGCCAGCAGCGCGGACCGCTACAATGAGCAGTTCTTC. Its translation is CASSADRYNEQFF. V is TRBV11-2 and J is TRBJ2-1; no clear D gene. CDR1 SGHAT and CDR2 FQNNGV come from the germline V gene. Deletions cut 5 bases from V and 3 bases from J, with 8 bases between. The CDR3 contains 13 residues.

The rearrangement links TRBV6-5 to TRBJ1-2, with D unresolved. The CDR3 consists of 13 residues. Trimming stripped 6 bases from V and 4 bases from J, with 12 bases between. Germline lookup yields CDR1 MNHEY and CDR2 SVGAGI. CDR3 region: CASSHPSTYGYTF. For the CDR3, the DNA is TGTGCCAGCAGCCACCCTTCGACCTATGGCTACACCTTC.

The chain joins TRBV5-1 to TRBJ2-7; 10 nucleotides align to TRBD2. The trim removed 0 bases at V and 2 bases at J, leaving 11 bases unmatched. Germline lookup yields CDR1 SGHRS and CDR2 YFSETQ. This CDR3 has 18 amino acids. The CDR3 DNA reads as TGCGCCAGCAGCTTGGGGCCTAGCGGGAGAGCCGAAACCTACGAGCAGTACTTC. Amino acid sequence: CASSLGPSGRAETYEQYF.

The V and J genes are TRBV6-1 and TRBJ2-7; 7 positions match TRBD1. CDR1 is MNHNS, CDR2 SASEGT, per germline. The V and J ends lost 4 bases and 6 bases, in that order; junction bases with no gene match: 3. The CDR3 is made up of 12 amino acids. CDR3: CASSATGREQYF. CDR3 in DNA: TGTGCCAGCAGTGCGACAGGGCGCGAGCAGTACTTC.

V gene TRBV30 combines with J gene TRBJ1-1; unclear D gene. Looked up from germline, CDR1 is GTSNPN and CDR2 is SVGIG (reference sequence). CDR3 length: 13 residues. Deletions cut 1 base from V and 4 bases from J, with 10 bases between. Here the CDR3 reads CAWSARLITEAFF. CDR3 in DNA: TGTGCCTGGAGTGCAAGGCTTATCACTGAAGCTTTCTTT.

This clone has just a few counts. This rearrangement joins TRBV7-9 to TRBJ2-2, with D hard to call. This CDR3 has 12 residues. Trimming stripped 7 bases from V and 3 bases from J, with 6 bases between. CDR1 is SEHNR and CDR2 is FQNEAQ in the germline V gene (reference sequence). CDR3 sequence (DNA): TGTGCCAGCACTAGGGACACCGGGGAGCTGTTTTTT. Residues: CASTRDTGELFF.

This chain joins TRBV10-2 and TRBJ2-1, with 10 bases that match TRBD2. J lost 0 bases, V lost 3 bases, and 8 bases had no gene match. The CDR3 length is 18 residues. In germline, CDR1 is WSHSY, CDR2 SAAADI. CDR3 nucleotide sequence: TGCGCCAGCAGTGACCTAGCGGGGGTCTCCAGCTCCTACAATGAGCAGTTCTTC. This encodes CASSDLAGVSSSYNEQFF.

The V call is TRBV6-5, the J call TRBJ1-6; the D is unclear. The CDR3 is 12 residues long. Trimming removed 3 bases at V and 6 bases at J, with 3 bases between. In germline, CDR1 is MNHEY, CDR2 SVGAGI. CDR3 in amino acids: CASSYGNSPLHF. In nucleotides, the CDR3 is TGTGCCAGCAGTTATGGTAATTCACCCCTCCACTTT.

V usage is TRBV10-3 and J usage is TRBJ2-5, with TRBD2 matching 13 bases. V shed 5 bases and J 5 bases; nucleotides not matched to a gene: 5. From germline, CDR1 is ENHRY and CDR2 SYGVKD. The CDR3 has 15 residues. CDR3 nucleotides: TGTGCCATCAGTCCGGGGACTAGCGGGAACGAGACCCAGTACTTC. This gives the protein CAISPGTSGNETQYF.

This clone appeared a single time. The rearrangement joins TRBV7-9 to TRBJ2-1, with D perhaps TRBD1 or TRBD2 (6 bases each). The CDR3 is 13 amino acids. Germline CDR1 and CDR2: SEHNR and FQNEAQ (reference sequence). Trimming stripped 5 bases from V and 12 bases from J, with 17 bases between. As DNA, the CDR3 is TGTGCCAGCAGCACCCGGGGGCCTTTGACGCAGTTCTTC. Translating it yields CASSTRGPLTQFF.

The DNA for the CDR3 is TGTGCCAGCAGTTTATTCGGCAGGGGCAATGGCTACACCTTC. Translated, it gives CASSLFGRGNGYTF. The chain is built from TRBV27 and TRBJ1-2; possibly TRBD1 for D (6 bases). V dropped 1 base and J dropped 6 bases, with 12 bases sitting between them. The CDR3 consists of 14 residues. Germline V lookup: CDR1 MNHEY, CDR2 SMNVEV (reference sequence).

V usage is TRBV5-1 and J usage is TRBJ2-3, with 10 positions matching TRBD2. The CDR3 spans 15 residues. V lost 1 base to trimming and J lost 3 bases; unmatched junction nucleotides: 2. The V gene's germline CDR1 is SGHRS and CDR2 YFSETQ. CDR3 sequence: CASSLKLAGTDTQYF. CDR3 bases: TGCGCCAGCAGCTTGAAACTAGCGGGAACAGATACGCAGTATTTT.

Here the CDR3 reads CASNALMNTEAFF. The CDR3 DNA follows: TGTGCCAGCAACGCACTAATGAACACTGAAGCTTTCTTT. V is TRBV2 and J is TRBJ1-1; D is unclear. The CDR3 loop spans 13 amino acids. V lost 7 bases and J 0 bases, leaving 9 bases between the germline ends. From germline, CDR1 is SNHLY and CDR2 FYNNEI. Supplemented by reference TRBV2 and TRBJ1-1, the full variable domain reads EPEVTQTPSHQVTQMGQEVILRCVPISNHLYFYWYRQILGQKVEFLVSFYNNEISEKSEIFDDQFSVERPDGSNFTLKIRSTKLEDSAMYFCASNALMNTEAFFGQGTRLTVV.

The chain recombines TRBV6-5 with TRBJ2-7; TRBD1 is a possible D gene (5 bases). Germline values: CDR1 MNHEY, CDR2 SVGAGI. The CDR3 totals 16 residues. The V gene lost 0 bases and the J gene lost 3 bases, with 15 bases spanning the gap. The CDR3, as DNA: TGTGCCAGCAGTTACTCCTCCCAGGGCCTTCACTACGAGCAGTACTTC. This gives the protein CASSYSSQGLHYEQYF.

The rearrangement uses TRBV15 and TRBJ2-1; the match to TRBD1 covers 7 bases. This CDR3 spans 14 amino acids. Germline CDR1 and CDR2: LNHNV and YYDKDF (reference sequence). J lost 6 bases, V lost 1 base, and 3 bases had no gene match. The DNA of the CDR3 is TGTGCCACCAGCAGAGGGGACAGCTTCAATGAGCAGTTCTTC. This sequence encodes CATSRGDSFNEQFF.

This clone was recorded a few times. This sequence joins TRBV15 and TRBJ2-1, with D uncertain. The CDR3 is 11 residues long. The germline CDR1 and CDR2 sequences are LNHNV and YYDKDF (reference sequence). Trimming pared 5 bases from V and 7 bases from J, leaving 6 bases between. The CDR3 bases are TGTGCCACCAGCTCCCGTAATGAGCAGTTCTTC. It codes for CATSSRNEQFF. Supplemented by reference TRBV15 and TRBJ2-1, the full variable domain reads DAMVIQNPRYQVTQFGKPVTLSCSQTLNHNVMYWYQQKSSQAPKLLFHYYDKDFNNEADTPDNFQSRRPNTSFCFLDIRSPGLGDTAMYLCATSSRNEQFFGPGTRLTVL.